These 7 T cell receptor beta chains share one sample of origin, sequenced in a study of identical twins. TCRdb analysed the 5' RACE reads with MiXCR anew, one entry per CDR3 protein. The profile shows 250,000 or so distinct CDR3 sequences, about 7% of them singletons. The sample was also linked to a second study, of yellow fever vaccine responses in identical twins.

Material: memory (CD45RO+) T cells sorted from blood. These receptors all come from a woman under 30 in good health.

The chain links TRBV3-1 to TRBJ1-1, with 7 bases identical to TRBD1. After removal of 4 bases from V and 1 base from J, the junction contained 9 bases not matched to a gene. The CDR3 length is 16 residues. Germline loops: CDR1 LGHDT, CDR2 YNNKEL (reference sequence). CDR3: CASSRTRTGKNTEAFF. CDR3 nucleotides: TGTGCCAGCAGCCGAACCAGGACAGGAAAGAACACTGAAGCTTTCTTT.

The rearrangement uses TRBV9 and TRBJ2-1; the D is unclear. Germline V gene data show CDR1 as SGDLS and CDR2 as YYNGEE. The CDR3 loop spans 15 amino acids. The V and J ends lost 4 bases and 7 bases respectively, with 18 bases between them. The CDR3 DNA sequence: TGTGCCAGCAGCCCCCGGTGGGCTGCCTGGAATGAGCAGTTCTTC. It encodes CASSPRWAAWNEQFF.

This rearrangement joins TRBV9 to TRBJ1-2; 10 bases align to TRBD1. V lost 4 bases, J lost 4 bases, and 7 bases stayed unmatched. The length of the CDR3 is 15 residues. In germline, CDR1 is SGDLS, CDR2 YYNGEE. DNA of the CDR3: TGTGCCAGCAGCCTAGGACAGGGGGATTTCTATGGCTACACCTTC. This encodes CASSLGQGDFYGYTF.

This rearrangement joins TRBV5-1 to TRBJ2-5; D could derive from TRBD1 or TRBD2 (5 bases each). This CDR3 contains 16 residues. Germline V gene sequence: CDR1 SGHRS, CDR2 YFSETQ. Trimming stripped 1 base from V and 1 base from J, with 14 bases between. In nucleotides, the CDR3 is TGCGCCAGCAGCTTGTCCGGGGCCCGTGGCCAAGAGACCCAGTACTTC. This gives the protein CASSLSGARGQETQYF.

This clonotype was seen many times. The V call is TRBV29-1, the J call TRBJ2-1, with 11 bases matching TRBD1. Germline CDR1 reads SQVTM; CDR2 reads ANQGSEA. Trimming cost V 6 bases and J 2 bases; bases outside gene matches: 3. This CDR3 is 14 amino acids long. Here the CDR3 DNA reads TGCAGCGTCGGACAGGGGGCCGCCTACAATGAGCAGTTCTTC. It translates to CSVGQGAAYNEQFF.

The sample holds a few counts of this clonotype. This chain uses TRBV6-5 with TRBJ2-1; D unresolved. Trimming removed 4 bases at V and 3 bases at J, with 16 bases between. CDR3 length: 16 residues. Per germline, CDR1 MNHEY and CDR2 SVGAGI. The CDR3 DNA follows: TGTGCCAGCAGTTTCATGAATGCAGTCAACTACAATGAGCAGTTCTTC. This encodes CASSFMNAVNYNEQFF.

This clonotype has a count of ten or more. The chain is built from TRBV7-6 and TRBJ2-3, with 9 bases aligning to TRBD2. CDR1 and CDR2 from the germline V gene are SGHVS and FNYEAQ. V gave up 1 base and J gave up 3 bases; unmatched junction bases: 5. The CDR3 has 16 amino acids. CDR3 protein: CASSLDPAGGTDTQYF. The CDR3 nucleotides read TGTGCCAGCAGCTTAGATCCAGCGGGAGGTACAGATACGCAGTATTTT.